This T cell receptor (beta chain) originates from a study of blood T cells in healthy people across ages (dated by TCRdb to 2014 to 2015). Background for the entire study: Template switching captured roughly one uniquely barcoded TCR beta cDNA molecule per two T cells in model experiments. To avoid experimental bias, donors of different ages were distributed randomly across sequencing lanes. The study measured age-related changes in TCR beta repertoire diversity using deep sequencing normalized with unique cDNA molecular identifiers. The study analyzed two additional independent replicas of 1 million unique cDNA reads from the same blood draw for two donors, one aged 18 to 29 and one aged 80 or older. Four age groups were formed from the donors: young (average about 17 years), middle-aged (approximately 40), aged (roughly 56) and long-lived (around 82). Study-wide findings and limitations: Bulk unsorted PBMC profiling prevented conclusive comparison of naive and antigen-experienced compartments. Compared with the aged group, the long-lived group had more naive CD4+ T cells, fewer expanded clones and increased TCR diversity, a pattern suggesting age selection. A strong correlation was found between observed TCR beta diversity and the percentage of naive T cells measured by flow cytometry. Estimates of total diversity based on one million sequenced T cells were regarded as lower bounds and as underestimates. Because donor CMV infection status was unknown, age-related changes in expanded clonotypes were potentially confounded. As age increased, observed TCR beta diversity per million T cells dropped in a roughly linear way, and a significant reduction was already evident by age about 36.

The germline V gene supplies CDR1 SGHTA and CDR2 FQGNSA. Between the V and J ends, shortened by 4 bases and 9 bases respectively, the junction contains 13 bases. From the cysteine through the phenylalanine, the CDR3 covers 14 amino acids. CDR3 DNA is the only sequence kept; it has 42 bases, read in frame from the first base. Receptors were amplified or captured by 5' RACE. Instrument used: Illumina HiSeq 2500. A second PCR of about 6 to 12 cycles was performed with a sample-barcoded 5' primer and a J-beta primer mix. A unique molecular identifier was introduced onto each TCR beta cDNA molecule by a template-switch 5' adaptor carrying 12 random nucleotides. At least 2.5 million CDR3-containing paired-end reads were obtained from each sample. First-strand cDNA was synthesized from all RNA with the Mint cDNA synthesis kit, primed by a TRBC-specific oligonucleotide. Following uracil-DNA glycosylase treatment, a first 18-cycle PCR with universal primers M1SS and BC2_uni_R was performed on all cDNA. In the authors' own workflow: Each sample was normalized by randomly selecting 1 million high-quality reads, each carrying a distinct molecular identifier. Instead of being binned into consensus sequences, reads that shared molecular identifiers were thrown out. CDR3 identification, clonotype clustering and error correction used MiTCR with a Q25 quality threshold and the strictest error-elimination algorithm. Lower-bound total TCR beta diversity was estimated with a nonparametric unseen species model using Euler transformation. TCRdb ran its own pipeline on the public reads, namely fastp trimming at Q25 and MiXCR clone calling, and kept in-frame beta chains. Rows merge per CDR3 protein into single entries with the most common DNA and genes. Here the V and J calls rest on TCRdb's processing, not on the authors' analysis. Across this sample there are approximately 600,000 distinct CDR3 sequences, with around three fifths seen only once. The ten largest clonotypes hold roughly 34% of the sample.

On this clonotype: Its antigen is still unknown. No much larger clone is present one base from it, and per-base qualities are unavailable.

The approximately 41 donors, aged about 6 to 95 years, were systemically healthy Caucasian individuals from Russia. Each donor gave 8 to 10 milliliters of peripheral blood, collected into EDTA-treated Vacutainer tubes. PBMCs were isolated by Ficoll-Paque density-gradient centrifugation, with at least 6 million obtained per sample. Trizol reagent was used to extract total RNA from PBMCs, with at least 6 micrograms per sample. For every donor, an aliquot of PBMCs went through flow cytometry to measure the percentages of naive CD45RAhigh/CD27high T cells. The rearranged chain carries TRBV7-2 and TRBJ1-6; the D gene cannot be named for sure. Sequenced material: blood. This TCR derives from a man in his 60s in good health. CDR3 loop: CASSSDGGGSPLHF. At the DNA level, the sequence is TGTGCCAGCAGCTCTGACGGCGGAGGTTCACCCCTCCACTTT.